A single T cell receptor beta chain is shown here with its context. Its specificity is unknown. The junction departs from the called germline gene at one end, perhaps through a read error. Sample-barcoded 5' priming and a J-beta primer mix drove a second PCR of about 7 to 12 cycles. One entry per CDR3 protein, called by TCRdb with MiXCR from the 5' RACE reads. The table has some 850,000 distinct CDR3 sequences, roughly 25% seen once. These data come from a study of blood T cells in healthy people across ages. General study points: There were more naive CD4+ cells and higher diversity in long-lived donors than in aged donors.

The germline gives CDR1 MGHDK, CDR2 SYGVNS. The CDR3 length is 14 residues. These records were also assigned to another study, of T cells of mothers and their children. That source adds: Sample barcodes and 2-4 random nucleotides came from the second PCR's M1S primer. Mother-child pairs who were related displayed a slightly higher overlap than unrelated pairs, a difference that was non-significant.

The specimen sequenced was blood. This rearrangement joins TRBV25-1 to TRBJ1-1; D unclear. This sequence was found in a boy younger than 18 in good health. This CDR3 is CASSEQTVRSEASF. DNA for the CDR3: TGTGCCAGCAGTGAACAGACCGTAAGATCTGAAGCTTCCTTT.